Each of the 5 T cell receptor beta chains below was sequenced from the same sample in a study of patients and donors after allogeneic stem cell transplantation. MiXCR was run by TCRdb on the RT-PCR reads, yielding one entry per CDR3 protein. Among 20,000 to 30,000 distinct CDR3 sequences listed, over 7% were seen once. The source material was blood, either unsorted or a sorted T cell fraction (not recorded which). The receptors come from a human donor who was either an allogeneic HSCT recipient or a stem cell or donor lymphocyte infusion donor (not recorded which). It is not recorded whose cells these are; they may come from a transplant donor.

This clonotype showed up many times. The chain joins TRBV7-6 to TRBJ2-3; D unresolved. CDR3 length: 13 amino acids. V lost 1 base, J lost 2 bases, and 4 bases lay in between. Per the germline V gene, CDR1 is SGHVS and CDR2 is FNYEAQ. The CDR3 sequence: CASSLDFTDTQYF. CDR3 in DNA: TGTGCCAGCAGCTTAGACTTCACAGATACGCAGTATTTT. Using reference TRBV7-6 and TRBJ2-3 for the parts outside the CDR3, the full variable domain is GAGVSQSPRYKVTKRGQDVALRCDPISGHVSLYWYRQALGQGPEFLTYFNYEAQQDKSGLPNDRFSAERPEGSISTLTIQRTEQRDSAMYRCASSLDFTDTQYFGPGTRLTVL.

This clonotype was recorded many times. The chain carries TRBV28 and TRBJ2-7; D is uncertain. CDR1 is MDHEN and CDR2 is SYDVKM in the germline V gene. CDR3 length equals 11 residues. V was trimmed by 6 bases and J by 4 bases, leaving 7 bases between them. The CDR3 here is CASSSHYEQYF. CDR3 nucleotides: TGTGCCAGCAGCTCGCATTACGAGCAGTACTTC.

This clonotype came up many times. J is TRBJ2-3 and V is TRBV20-1; 7 bases align to TRBD1. Germline values: CDR1 DFQATT, CDR2 SNEGSKA (reference sequence). Unmatched junction bases numbered 10, after V lost 1 base and J lost 3 bases. The CDR3 is made up of 16 amino acids. The CDR3 here is CSARATGVGATDTQYF. The CDR3, as DNA: TGCAGTGCTAGAGCCACAGGGGTAGGGGCAACAGATACGCAGTATTTT.

In this sample, this clonotype turned up many times. The chain is built from TRBV28 and TRBJ2-1, with 10 bases aligning to TRBD2. The ends lost 7 bases at V and 5 bases at J; junction bases unmatched: 5. The CDR3 totals 14 residues. Looked up from germline, CDR1 is MDHEN and CDR2 is SYDVKM. The CDR3 DNA is TGTGCCAGCATGTATAGCGGGAGGAACAATGAGCAGTTCTTC. Protein product: CASMYSGRNNEQFF.

There are many counts of this clonotype. This chain connects TRBV2 to TRBJ2-5, with 8 nucleotides matching TRBD1. This CDR3 is 16 amino acids long. Germline-derived CDR1 and CDR2 are SNHLY and FYNNEI. V was pared by 5 bases and J by 4 bases, with 12 bases of the junction left unmatched. The CDR3 bases are TGTGCCAGCAGTCGCGGACAGACAGGGGTTCGAGAGACCCAGTACTTC. This encodes CASSRGQTGVRETQYF.